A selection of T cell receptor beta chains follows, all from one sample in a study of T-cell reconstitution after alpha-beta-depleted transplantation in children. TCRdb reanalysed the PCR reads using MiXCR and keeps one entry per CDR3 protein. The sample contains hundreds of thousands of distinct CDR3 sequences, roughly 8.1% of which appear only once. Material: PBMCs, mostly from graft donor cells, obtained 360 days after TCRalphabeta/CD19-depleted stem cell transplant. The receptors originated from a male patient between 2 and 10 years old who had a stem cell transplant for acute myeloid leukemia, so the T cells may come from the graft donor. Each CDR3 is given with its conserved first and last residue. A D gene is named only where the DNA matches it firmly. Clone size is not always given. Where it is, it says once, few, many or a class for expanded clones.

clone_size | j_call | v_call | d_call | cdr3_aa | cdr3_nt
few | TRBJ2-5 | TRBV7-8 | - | CASSLSTTQETQYF | TGTGCCAGCAGCTTAAGTACTACTCAAGAGACCCAGTACTTC
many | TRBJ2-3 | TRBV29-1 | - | CSVGAFVFRDTQYF | TGCAGCGTTGGTGCGTTTGTTTTCAGGGATACGCAGTATTTT
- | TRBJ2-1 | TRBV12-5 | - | CASGYRQGYNEQFF | TGTGCTAGTGGTTATCGGCAGGGGTACAATGAGCAGTTCTTC
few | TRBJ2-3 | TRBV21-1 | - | CASSNPPVGDTQYF | TGTGCCAGCAGCAACCCACCCGTGGGAGATACGCAGTATTTT
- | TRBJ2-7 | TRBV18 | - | CASSRQTGQSSYEQYF | TGTGCCAGCTCACGGCAAACCGGACAGAGCTCCTACGAGCAGTACTTC
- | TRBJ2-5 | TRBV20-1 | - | CSAKTGQETQYF | TGCAGTGCTAAGACTGGGCAAGAGACCCAGTACTTC
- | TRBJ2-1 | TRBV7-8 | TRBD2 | CASSPWTSENEQFF | TGTGCCAGCAGCCCCTGGACTAGCGAGAATGAGCAGTTCTTC
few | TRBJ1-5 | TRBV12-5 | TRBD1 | CASGSQDRGSNQPQHF | TGTGCTAGTGGTTCCCAGGACAGGGGTAGCAATCAGCCCCAGCATTTT
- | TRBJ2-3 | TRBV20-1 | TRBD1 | CSASGTGGVDTQYF | TGCAGTGCTAGCGGGACAGGAGGCGTTGATACGCAGTATTTT
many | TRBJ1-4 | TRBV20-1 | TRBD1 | CSATRRQGDEKLFF | TGCAGTGCTACACGGAGACAGGGGGATGAAAAACTGTTTTTT
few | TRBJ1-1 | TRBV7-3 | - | CASSLMGARAEAFF | TGTGCCAGCAGCTTAATGGGGGCTCGGGCTGAAGCTTTCTTT
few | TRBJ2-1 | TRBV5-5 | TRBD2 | CASSLDREGYNEQFF | TGTGCCAGCAGCTTGGATAGGGAGGGGTACAATGAGCAGTTCTTC
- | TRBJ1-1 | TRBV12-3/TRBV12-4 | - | CASSWGVNTEAFF | TGTGCCAGCAGCTGGGGAGTGAACACTGAAGCTTTCTTT
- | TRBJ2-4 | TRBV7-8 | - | CASSLRVGLAGVNIQYF | TGTGCCAGCAGCTTAAGGGTGGGGCTAGCAGGTGTAAACATTCAGTACTTC
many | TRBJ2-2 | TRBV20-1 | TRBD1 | CSAARQGPTGELFF | TGCAGTGCGGCGAGACAGGGGCCCACCGGGGAGCTGTTTTTT
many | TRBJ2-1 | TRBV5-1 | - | CASSLQGWDEQFF | TGCGCCAGCAGCTTACAGGGTTGGGATGAGCAGTTCTTC
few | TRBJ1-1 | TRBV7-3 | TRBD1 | CASSLQGAGPTEAFF | TGTGCCAGCAGCTTACAGGGGGCCGGCCCTACTGAAGCTTTCTTT
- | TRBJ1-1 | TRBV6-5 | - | CASSYSRRGGRNTEAFF | TGTGCCAGCAGTTACTCGCGGAGAGGCGGTCGGAACACTGAAGCTTTCTTT
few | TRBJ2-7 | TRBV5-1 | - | CASRVEASYEQYF | TGCGCCAGCAGAGTGGAAGCCTCCTACGAGCAGTACTTC
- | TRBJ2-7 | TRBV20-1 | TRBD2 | CSAPTWTSGTYEQYF | TGCAGTGCTCCGACCTGGACTAGCGGAACTTATGAGCAGTACTTC
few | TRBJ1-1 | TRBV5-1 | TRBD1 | CASSWRDRGDTEAFF | TGCGCCAGCAGCTGGAGGGACAGGGGAGACACTGAAGCTTTCTTT
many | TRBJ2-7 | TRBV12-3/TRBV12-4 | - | CASSLGPRVYEQYF | TGTGCCAGCAGTTTGGGTCCCAGGGTGTACGAGCAGTACTTC
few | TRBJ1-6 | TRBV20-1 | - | CSALEGGGNSPLHF | TGCAGTGCCCTAGAGGGGGGAGGCAATTCACCCCTCCACTTT
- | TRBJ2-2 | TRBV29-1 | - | CSVEPSPTGELFF | TGCAGCGTTGAACCTTCGCCCACCGGGGAGCTGTTTTTT
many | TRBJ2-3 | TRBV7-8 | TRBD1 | CASSLARVQGPSTDTQYF | TGTGCCAGCAGCTTAGCGCGGGTACAGGGGCCTAGCACAGATACGCAGTATTTT
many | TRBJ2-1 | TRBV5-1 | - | CASSLATNNEQFF | TGCGCCAGCAGCTTGGCTACAAACAATGAGCAGTTCTTC